These 12 T cell receptor beta chains originate from one sample sequenced in a study of T cell responses to AZD1222 COVID-19 vaccine (dated by TCRdb to the early 2020s). The library was prepared using the immunoSEQ multiplex PCR assay. TCRdb holds this immuneACCESS table with in-frame rearrangements only. Some clones are missing; in checked studies, unresolved V genes explain under half, and the rest has no known cause. Within this sample are some 110,000 clones, with more than 75% of them counted one time only. Approximately 3.4% of the sample is held by the ten biggest clonotypes. In light of the paper, this sample's time point label describes: about 28 days (+/-7) after the second vaccine dose. Specimen: peripheral blood, collected 28 days after the second AZD1222 dose. The origin of the receptors is an adult who received the AZD1222 COVID-19 vaccine.

The chain combines TRBV25-1 with TRBJ1-2, with 8 nucleotides matching TRBD1. This CDR3 comprises 14 residues. Germline-derived CDR1 and CDR2 are MGHDK and SYGVNS. The V segment lost 4 bases and the J segment 5 bases; nucleotides outside the gene matches: 6. In DNA form, the CDR3 reads TGTGCCAGCAGTGCCACAGGGGGGTATTATGGCTACACCTTC. This translates into CASSATGGYYGYTF.

The rearrangement uses TRBV2 and TRBJ1-1; D gene unclear. V shed 4 bases and J shed 0 bases, with 18 bases lying between them. CDR1 SNHLY and CDR2 FYNNEI come from the germline V gene. The CDR3 runs 17 residues. The DNA of the CDR3 is TGTGCCAGCAGTGGCCCCAAGCGGGCGAACATGAACACTGAAGCTTTCTTT. The encoded protein is CASSGPKRANMNTEAFF.

This clone was recorded a few times. The rearrangement joins TRBV7-8 to TRBJ1-5; a weak D match, TRBD1 (5 bases). The CDR3 sequence is 16 residues long. In germline, CDR1 is SGHVS, CDR2 FQNEAQ. With 5 bases removed from V and 2 bases from J, the gap between germline ends came to 16 bases. CDR3 nucleotide sequence: TGTGCCAGCAGCCCGGACGTGGGGGGGGGCAATCAGCCCCAGCATTTT. Encoded protein: CASSPDVGGGNQPQHF.

The chain has TRBV6-2 or TRBV6-3 and TRBJ1-2; a weak D match, TRBD1 (6 bases). Germline V lookup: CDR1 MNHEY, CDR2 SVGEGT. The CDR3 has 13 residues. V lost 6 bases and J 2 bases, leaving 10 bases between the germline ends. The CDR3 DNA is TGTGCCAGCAGCCCCACAGGGAACTATGGCTACACCTTC. It specifies CASSPTGNYGYTF.

The chain employs TRBV20-1 and TRBJ1-5; D remains unclear. This CDR3 is 12 amino acids long. Trimming pared 3 bases from V and 1 base from J, leaving 4 bases between. Germline CDR1 reads DFQATT; CDR2 reads SNEGSKA (reference sequence). The CDR3 DNA follows: TGCAGTGCTAGTCACAGCAATCAGCCCCAGCATTTT. Its translation: CSASHSNQPQHF.

This sequence joins TRBV6-4 and TRBJ1-6; no definite D call. Trimming pared 7 bases from V and 9 bases from J, leaving 1 base between. The length of the CDR3 is 9 residues. The germline CDR1 and CDR2 sequences are MRHNA and SNTAGT. The CDR3 region has the DNA TGTGCCAGCACTTCACCCCTCCACTTT. Translation gives CASTSPLHF.

V usage is TRBV10-3 and J usage is TRBJ2-3; 10 bases line up with TRBD2. The CDR3 length is 15 residues. J gave up 2 bases and V 3 bases, and 2 bases lay outside the gene matches. From germline, CDR1 is ENHRY and CDR2 SYGVKD. CDR3 amino acids: CAISDSGRATDTQYF. The CDR3 bases are TGTGCCATCAGTGACAGCGGGAGGGCCACAGATACGCAGTATTTT.

The chain links TRBV27 to TRBJ1-2; D is ambiguous. This CDR3 has 12 residues. V lost 6 bases, J lost 2 bases, and 7 bases lay in between. Germline lookup yields CDR1 MNHEY and CDR2 SMNVEV (reference sequence). The CDR3 nucleotides read TGTGCCAGCAGCGGGTTGAACTATGGCTACACCTTC. Protein sequence: CASSGLNYGYTF.

This clone was seen just once. This chain joins TRBV13 and TRBJ1-1; possibly TRBD1 for D (5 bases). The CDR3 totals 15 residues. Trimming took 0 bases from V and 4 from J, leaving 12 bases between them. The germline V gene has CDR1 PRHDT and CDR2 FYEKMQ (reference sequence). The CDR3 nucleotides read TGTGCCAGCAGCTTAGGTCTGGGGACGGGCACTGAAGCTTTCTTT. Its translation is CASSLGLGTGTEAFF.

V usage is TRBV5-4 and J usage is TRBJ1-2; D is unresolved. Germline CDR1 SGHNT, CDR2 YYREEE (reference sequence). The CDR3 is 15 residues long. Between the trimmed V and J ends, which lost 4 bases and 0 bases, there was a span of 13 bases. CDR3 protein: CASSHGRQANYGYTF. In DNA, the CDR3 is TGTGCCAGCAGCCACGGGAGGCAGGCTAACTATGGCTACACCTTC.

The rearrangement joins TRBV2 to TRBJ2-5, with D possibly TRBD2 on 6 matching bases. Trimming shortened V by 8 bases and J by 0 bases, and 7 bases separated the two germline ends. CDR3 size: 12 residues. CDR1 is SNHLY and CDR2 is FYNNEI in the germline V gene. In nucleotides, the CDR3 is TGTGCCAGCTCGGGGGACCAAGAGACCCAGTACTTC. Residues: CASSGDQETQYF.

The chain uses TRBV19 and TRBJ2-2; possibly TRBD1 for D (6 bases). The CDR3 has 15 amino acids. Germline V gene sequence: CDR1 LNHDA, CDR2 SQIVND (reference sequence). Trimming cost V 5 bases and J 3 bases, with 13 bases left between them. The CDR3 sequence is CASSFQQGYTGELFF. In nucleotides, the CDR3 is TGTGCCAGTAGTTTCCAACAGGGATACACCGGGGAGCTGTTTTTT.